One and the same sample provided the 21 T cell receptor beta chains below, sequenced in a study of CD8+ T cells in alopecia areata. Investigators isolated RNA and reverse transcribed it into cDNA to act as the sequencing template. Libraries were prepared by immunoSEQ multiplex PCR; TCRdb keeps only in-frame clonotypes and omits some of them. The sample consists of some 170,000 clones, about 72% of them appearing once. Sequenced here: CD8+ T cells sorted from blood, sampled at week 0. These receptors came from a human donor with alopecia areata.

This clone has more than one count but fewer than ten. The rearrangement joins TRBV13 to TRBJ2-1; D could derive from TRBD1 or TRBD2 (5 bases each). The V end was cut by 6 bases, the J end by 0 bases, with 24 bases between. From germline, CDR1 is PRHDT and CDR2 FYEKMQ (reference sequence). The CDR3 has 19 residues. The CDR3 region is CASSAQGSSDYPSYNEQFF. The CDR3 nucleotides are TGTGCCAGCAGTGCCCAGGGTTCTTCTGACTACCCCTCCTACAATGAGCAGTTCTTC.

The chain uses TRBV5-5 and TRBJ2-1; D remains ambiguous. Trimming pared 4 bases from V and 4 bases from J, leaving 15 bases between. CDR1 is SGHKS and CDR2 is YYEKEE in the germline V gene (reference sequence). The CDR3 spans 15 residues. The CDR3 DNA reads TGTGCCAGCAGCCCAAACGCCAGTCCATACAATGAGCAGTTCTTC. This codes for CASSPNASPYNEQFF.

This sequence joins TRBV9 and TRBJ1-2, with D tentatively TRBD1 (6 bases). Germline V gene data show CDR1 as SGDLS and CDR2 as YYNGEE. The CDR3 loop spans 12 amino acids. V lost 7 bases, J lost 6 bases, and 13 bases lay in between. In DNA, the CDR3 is TGTGCCAGCTTCAACAGGGTCCATGGCTACACCTTC. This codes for CASFNRVHGYTF.

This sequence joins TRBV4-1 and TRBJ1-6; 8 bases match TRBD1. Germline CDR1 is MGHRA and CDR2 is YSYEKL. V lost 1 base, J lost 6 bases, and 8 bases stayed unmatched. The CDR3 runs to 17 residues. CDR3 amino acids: CASSQAPTGALNSPLHF. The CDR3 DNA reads TGCGCCAGCAGCCAAGCTCCGACAGGGGCCCTTAATTCACCCCTCCACTTT.

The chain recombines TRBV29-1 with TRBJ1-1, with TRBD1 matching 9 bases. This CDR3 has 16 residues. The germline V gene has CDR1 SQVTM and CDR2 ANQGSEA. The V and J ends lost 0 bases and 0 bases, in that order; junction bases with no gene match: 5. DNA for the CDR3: TGCAGCGTTGAAGATAGGGGACAGGGTATGAACACTGAAGCTTTCTTT. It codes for CSVEDRGQGMNTEAFF.

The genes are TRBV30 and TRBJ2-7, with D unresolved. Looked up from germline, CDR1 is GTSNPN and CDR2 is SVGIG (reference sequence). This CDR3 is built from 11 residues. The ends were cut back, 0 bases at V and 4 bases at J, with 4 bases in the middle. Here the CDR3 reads CAWSVRYEQYF. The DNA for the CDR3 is TGTGCCTGGAGTGTAAGATACGAGCAGTACTTC.

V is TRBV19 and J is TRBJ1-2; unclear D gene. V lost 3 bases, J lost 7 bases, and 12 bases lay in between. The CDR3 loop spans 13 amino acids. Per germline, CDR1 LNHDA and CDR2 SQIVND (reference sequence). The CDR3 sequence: CASSIPTASGYTF. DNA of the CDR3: TGTGCCAGTAGTATTCCCACGGCGAGTGGCTACACCTTC.

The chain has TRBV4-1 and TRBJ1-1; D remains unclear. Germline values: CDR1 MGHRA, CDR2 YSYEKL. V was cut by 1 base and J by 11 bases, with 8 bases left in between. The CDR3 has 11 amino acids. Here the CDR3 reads CASSQGNSAFF. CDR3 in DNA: TGCGCCAGCAGCCAAGGTAATTCGGCTTTCTTT.

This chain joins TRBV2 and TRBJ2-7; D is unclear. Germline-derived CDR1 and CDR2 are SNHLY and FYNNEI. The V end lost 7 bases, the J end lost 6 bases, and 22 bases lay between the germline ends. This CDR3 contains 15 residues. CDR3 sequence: CASMARGLTLAEQYF. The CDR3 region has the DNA TGTGCCAGCATGGCACGTGGATTGACCCTCGCCGAGCAGTACTTC.

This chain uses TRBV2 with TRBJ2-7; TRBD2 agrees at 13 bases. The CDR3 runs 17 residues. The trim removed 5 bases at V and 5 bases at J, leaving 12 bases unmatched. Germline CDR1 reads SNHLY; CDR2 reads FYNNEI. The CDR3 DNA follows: TGTGCCAGCAGTTACCGACCGGGACTAGCGGGGTTTCACGAGCAGTACTTC. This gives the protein CASSYRPGLAGFHEQYF.

This chain's CDR3 is CASSQVQGGTEAFF. CDR3 DNA sequence: TGCGCCAGCAGCCAAGTACAGGGGGGCACTGAAGCTTTCTTT. The chain recombines TRBV4-1 with TRBJ1-1, with 8 bases matching TRBD1. This CDR3 comprises 14 residues. Germline trimming cut 1 base from V and 4 bases from J; bases unmatched to any gene: 2. Germline V gene lookup returns CDR1 MGHRA and CDR2 YSYEKL.

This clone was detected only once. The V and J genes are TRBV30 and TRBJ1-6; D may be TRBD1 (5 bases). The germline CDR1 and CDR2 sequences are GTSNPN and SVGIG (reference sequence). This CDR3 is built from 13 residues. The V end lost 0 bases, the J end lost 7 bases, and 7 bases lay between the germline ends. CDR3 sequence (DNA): TGTGCCTGGAGTGTGGGGGGGAATTCACCCCTCCACTTT. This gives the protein CAWSVGGNSPLHF. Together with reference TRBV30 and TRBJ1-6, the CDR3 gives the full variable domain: SQTIHQWPATLVQPVGSPLSLECTVEGTSNPNLYWYRQAAGRGLQLLFYSVGIGQISSEVPQNLSASRPQDRQFILSSKKLLLSDSGFYLCAWSVGGNSPLHFGNGTRLTVT.

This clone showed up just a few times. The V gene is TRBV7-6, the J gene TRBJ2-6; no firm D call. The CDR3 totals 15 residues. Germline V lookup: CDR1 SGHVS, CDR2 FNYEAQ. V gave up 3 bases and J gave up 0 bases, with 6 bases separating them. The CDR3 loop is CASSFDDSGANVLTF. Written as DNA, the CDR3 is TGTGCCAGCAGCTTTGATGACTCTGGGGCCAACGTCCTGACTTTC.

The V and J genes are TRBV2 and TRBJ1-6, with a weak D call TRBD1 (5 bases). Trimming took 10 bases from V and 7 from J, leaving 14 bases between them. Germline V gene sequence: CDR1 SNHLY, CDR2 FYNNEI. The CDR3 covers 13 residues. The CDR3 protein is CATQSGPNSPLHF. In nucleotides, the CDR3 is TGTGCCACCCAGTCGGGGCCAAATTCACCCCTCCACTTT.

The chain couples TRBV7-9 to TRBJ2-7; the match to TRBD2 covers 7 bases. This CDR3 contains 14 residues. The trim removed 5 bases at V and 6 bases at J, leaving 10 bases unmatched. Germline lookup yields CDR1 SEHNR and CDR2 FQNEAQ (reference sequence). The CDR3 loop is CASSQPPGGGEQYF. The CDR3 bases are TGTGCCAGCAGCCAACCCCCGGGGGGAGGCGAGCAGTACTTC.

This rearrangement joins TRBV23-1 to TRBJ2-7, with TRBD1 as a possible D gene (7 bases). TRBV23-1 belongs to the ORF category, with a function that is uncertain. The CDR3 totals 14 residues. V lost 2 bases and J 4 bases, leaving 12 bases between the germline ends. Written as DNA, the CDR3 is TGCGCCAGCAGTCAAAGGACAGGAGGGTACGAGCAGTACTTC. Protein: CASSQRTGGYEQYF.

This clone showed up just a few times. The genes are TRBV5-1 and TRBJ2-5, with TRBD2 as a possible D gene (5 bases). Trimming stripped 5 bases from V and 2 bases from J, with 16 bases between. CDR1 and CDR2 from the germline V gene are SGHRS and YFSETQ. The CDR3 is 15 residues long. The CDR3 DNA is TGCGCCAGCAGTTTCGAGGGTAGCGAACAAGAGACCCAGTACTTC. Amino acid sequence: CASSFEGSEQETQYF.

The CDR3 DNA reads as TGTGCCATCAGTGAGGGACTCCACACCGGGGAGCTGTTTTTT. It encodes CAISEGLHTGELFF. The V call is TRBV10-3, the J call TRBJ2-2, with D perhaps matching TRBD2 (5 bases). In germline, CDR1 is ENHRY, CDR2 SYGVKD. Trimming pared 2 bases from V and 3 bases from J, leaving 7 bases between. This CDR3 contains 14 residues.

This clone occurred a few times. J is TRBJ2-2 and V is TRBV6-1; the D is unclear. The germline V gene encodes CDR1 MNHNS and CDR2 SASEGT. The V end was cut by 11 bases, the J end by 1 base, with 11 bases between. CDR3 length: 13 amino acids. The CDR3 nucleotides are TGTGCCGCCCCCATAGAGAACACCGGGGAGCTGTTTTTT. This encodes CAAPIENTGELFF.

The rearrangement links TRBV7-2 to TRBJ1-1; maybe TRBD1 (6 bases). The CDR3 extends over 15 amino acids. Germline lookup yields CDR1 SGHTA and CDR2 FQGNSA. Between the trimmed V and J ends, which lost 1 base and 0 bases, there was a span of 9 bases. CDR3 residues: CASSLVGQLNTEAFF. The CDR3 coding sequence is TGTGCCAGCAGCTTAGTTGGACAGCTGAACACTGAAGCTTTCTTT.

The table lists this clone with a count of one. In DNA form, the CDR3 reads TGCAGCGTTGAAGATCCCCGGAGGACTAGCGGGGGTTACAATGAGCAGTTCTTC. The encoded protein is CSVEDPRRTSGGYNEQFF. The rearrangement links TRBV29-1 to TRBJ2-1; 13 bases fit TRBD2. Per germline, CDR1 SQVTM and CDR2 ANQGSEA. The CDR3 runs to 18 residues. V lost 0 bases, J lost 4 bases, and 9 bases stayed unmatched.